This TCR beta chain stems from a study of beta chain features in type 1 diabetes. Across the whole study: Regarding age, gender and cell yields, patients proved similar to healthy donors. Notes on the study in general: Amplification by PCR could prefer shorter templates, with the same effect in patients and controls. Type 1 diabetes patients had moderately but significantly shorter TCRB CDR3s in all four CD4+ subsets.

As every portion of the isolated RNA was reverse transcribed, the sequencing read expressed TCRB transcripts. Sequencing was performed with immunoSEQ multiplex PCR; in TCRdb, only in-frame clones are kept and a portion is missing. The sample has a few hundred thousand clones, 9.6% seen once; the top ten hold 0.034%. CDR3 length: 15 amino acids. Trimming cost V 0 bases and J 10 bases, with 13 bases left between them. Germline CDR1 is SNHLY and CDR2 is FYNNEI. As for this clone: Its antigen is still unknown.

Sorted populations all had greater than 98% purity. The sequence was obtained from a woman under 30 in good health. The V call is TRBV2, the J call TRBJ1-6; D is possibly TRBD1 (6 bases). The sample taken for sequencing was naive CD4+ T cells from blood. The CDR3 reads CASSEARQGHSPLHF. CDR3 DNA sequence: TGTGCCAGCAGTGAAGCGCGGCAGGGACACTCACCCCTCCACTTT.